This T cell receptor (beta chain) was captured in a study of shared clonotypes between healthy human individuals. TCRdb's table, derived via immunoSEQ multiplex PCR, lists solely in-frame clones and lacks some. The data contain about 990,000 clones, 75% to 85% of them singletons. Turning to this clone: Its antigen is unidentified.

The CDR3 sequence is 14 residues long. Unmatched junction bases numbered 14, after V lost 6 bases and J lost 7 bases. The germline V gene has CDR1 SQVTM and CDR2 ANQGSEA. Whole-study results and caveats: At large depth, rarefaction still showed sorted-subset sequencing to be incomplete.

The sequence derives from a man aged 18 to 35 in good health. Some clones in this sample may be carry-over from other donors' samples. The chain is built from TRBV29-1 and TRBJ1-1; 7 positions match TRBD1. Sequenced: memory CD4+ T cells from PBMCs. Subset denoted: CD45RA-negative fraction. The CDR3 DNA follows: TGCAGCGTGGATTATACAGGGGCCAGAGGTGAAGCTTTCTTT. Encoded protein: CSVDYTGARGEAFF. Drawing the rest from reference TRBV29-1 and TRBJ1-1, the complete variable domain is SAVISQKPSRDICQRGTSLTIQCQVDSQVTMMFWYRQQPGQSLTLIATANQGSEATYESGFVIDKFPISRPNLTFSTLTVSNMSPEDSSIYLCSVDYTGARGEAFFGQGTRLTVV.